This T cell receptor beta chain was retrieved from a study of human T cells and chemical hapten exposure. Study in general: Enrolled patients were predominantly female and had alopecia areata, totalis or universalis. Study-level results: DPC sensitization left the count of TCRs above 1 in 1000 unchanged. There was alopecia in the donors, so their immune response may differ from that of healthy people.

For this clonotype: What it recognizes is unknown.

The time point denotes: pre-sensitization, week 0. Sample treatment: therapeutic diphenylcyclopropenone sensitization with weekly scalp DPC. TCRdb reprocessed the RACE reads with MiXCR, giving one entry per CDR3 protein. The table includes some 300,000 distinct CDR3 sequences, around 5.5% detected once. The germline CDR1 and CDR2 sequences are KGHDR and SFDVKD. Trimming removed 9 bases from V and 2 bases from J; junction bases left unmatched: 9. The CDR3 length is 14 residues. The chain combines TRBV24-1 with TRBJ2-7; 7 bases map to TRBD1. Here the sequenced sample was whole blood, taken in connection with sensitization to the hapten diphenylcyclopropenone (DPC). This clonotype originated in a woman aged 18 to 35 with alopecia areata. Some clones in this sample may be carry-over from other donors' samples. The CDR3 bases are TGTGCCACCGGCCCCGGGACAGCAACCTACGAGCAGTACTTC. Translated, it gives CATGPGTATYEQYF.